This T cell receptor (beta chain) derives from a study of blood T cell repertoires in COVID-19. Study-level information: The analysed material was cDNA or gDNA that came from T cells, B-cell-depleted T cells, or PBMCs.

Only in-frame clones appear in the TCRdb table, and some are missing; sequencing was by immunoSEQ multiplex PCR. The repertoire holds about 110,000 clones, with approximately 90% as singletons. V was clipped by 5 bases and J by 0 bases, with 10 bases between them. The CDR3 runs to 15 residues. Germline CDR1 MDHEN, CDR2 SYDVKM. This receptor was obtained from a woman in her forties or fifties with acute or convalescent COVID-19. The chain combines TRBV28 with TRBJ1-4; D is perhaps TRBD1 (5 bases). The sequenced material came from peripheral blood. The CDR3 region has the DNA TGTGCCAGCAGTAGGGGCGCCGCAACTAATGAAAAACTGTTTTTT. Residues: CASSRGAATNEKLFF.